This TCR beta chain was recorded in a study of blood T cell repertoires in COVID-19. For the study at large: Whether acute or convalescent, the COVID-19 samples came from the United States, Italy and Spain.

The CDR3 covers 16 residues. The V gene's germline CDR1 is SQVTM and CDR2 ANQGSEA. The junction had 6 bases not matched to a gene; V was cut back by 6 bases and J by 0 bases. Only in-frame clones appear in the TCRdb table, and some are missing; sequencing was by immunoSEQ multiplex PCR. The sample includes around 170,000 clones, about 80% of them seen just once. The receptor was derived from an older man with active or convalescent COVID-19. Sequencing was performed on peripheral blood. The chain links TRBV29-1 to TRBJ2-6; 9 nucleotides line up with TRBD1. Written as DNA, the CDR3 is TGCAGCGTCGGACAGGGGAGGAACTCTGGGGCCAACGTCCTGACTTTC. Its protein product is CSVGQGRNSGANVLTF.